This T cell receptor (beta chain) derives from a study of T cell responses to AZD1222 COVID-19 vaccine. Deletions cut 4 bases from V and 2 bases from J, with 8 bases between. Germline-derived CDR1 and CDR2 are MNHEY and SVGEGT. The CDR3 contains 13 residues. This clone was seen only once. Data came from immunoSEQ multiplex PCR; TCRdb stores just in-frame clones and leaves some out. The sample lists around 150,000 clones, 80% to 90% occurring once. The V and J genes are TRBV6-2 or TRBV6-3 and TRBJ1-1; TRBD1 is a possible D gene (5 bases). This clonotype was sampled from an adult in good health. The specimen was peripheral blood, collected on day 0 of AZD1222 vaccination. The CDR3 region has the DNA TGTGCCAGCAGTTTCGGGGCCAACACTGAAGCTTTCTTT. Translated, it gives CASSFGANTEAFF.